This T cell receptor (beta chain) is from a study of regulatory T cells in long-lasting Graves disease. Whole-study results and caveats: Persistent cases of Graves' showed reduced TCR diversity relative to newly diagnosed patients. It was in persistent disease that TRBV28, TRBJ1-2 and TRBJ2-5 were favored.

As for time point: persistent/refractory GD, antithyroid drugs over 5 years with positive TRAb. The TCR library was prepared using RNA isolated from PBMCs. With regard to this clonotype: Its antigen is as yet unknown. This could be a read error, since a much larger clone is one nucleotide away.

This CDR3 contains 15 residues. V lost 8 bases to trimming and J lost 7 bases; unmatched junction nucleotides: 11. CDR3-region Arm-PCR and iRepertoire HTBI primers produced the TCR beta libraries. TCRdb called the multiplex PCR reads again in MiXCR, with one record for every CDR3 protein. The sample carries some 440,000 distinct CDR3 sequences, 20% recorded once. The chain has TRBV12-3 or TRBV12-4 and TRBJ2-5, with 12 bases fitting TRBD2. The sequence was collected from a female donor with Graves disease. Here the sequenced sample was peripheral blood mononuclear cells (PBMCs), taken when the disease was refractory, from a patient treated with antithyroid drugs. The CDR3 DNA reads TGTGCCAGCGTGGGGCTAGCGGGAGGGCGGGGGACCCAGTACTTC. Amino acid sequence: CASVGLAGGRGTQYF.